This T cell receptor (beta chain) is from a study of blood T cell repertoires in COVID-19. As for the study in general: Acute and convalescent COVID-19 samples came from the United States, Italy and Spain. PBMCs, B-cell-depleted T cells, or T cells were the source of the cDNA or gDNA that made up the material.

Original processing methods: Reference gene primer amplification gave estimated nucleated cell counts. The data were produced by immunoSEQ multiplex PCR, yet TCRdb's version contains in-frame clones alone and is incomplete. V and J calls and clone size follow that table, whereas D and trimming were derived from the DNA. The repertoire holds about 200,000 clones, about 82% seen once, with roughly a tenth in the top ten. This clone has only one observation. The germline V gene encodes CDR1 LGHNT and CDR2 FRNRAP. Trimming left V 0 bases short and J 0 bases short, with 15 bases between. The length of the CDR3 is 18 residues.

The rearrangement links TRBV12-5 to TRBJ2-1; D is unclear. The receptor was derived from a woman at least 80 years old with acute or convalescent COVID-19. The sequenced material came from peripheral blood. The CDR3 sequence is CASGLVPFTSSSYNEQFF. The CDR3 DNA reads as TGTGCTAGTGGTTTGGTGCCGTTCACCTCTAGCTCCTACAATGAGCAGTTCTTC. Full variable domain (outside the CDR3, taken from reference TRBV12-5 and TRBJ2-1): DARVTQTPRHKVTEMGQEVTMRCQPILGHNTVFWYRQTMMQGLELLAYFRNRAPLDDSGMPKDRFSAEMPDATLATLKIQPSEPRDSAVYFCASGLVPFTSSSYNEQFFGPGTRLTVL.